These T cell receptor beta chains were read from a single sample in a study of Ad26.COV2.S vaccination and SARS-CoV-2 variants. Sequencing used immunoSEQ multiplex PCR; TCRdb keeps in-frame clones, though not all of them. The sample carries approximately 350,000 clones, 87% recorded once. Sequencing used peripheral blood, obtained in a trial of Ad26.COV2.S vaccine versus placebo. The receptor source for this set is a person aged 18 to 65 who received the Ad26.COV2.S COVID-19 vaccine or a placebo. Each CDR3 is given with its conserved first and last residue. The D gene is left open where the match is weak. Clone size, where shown, is once, few, many, or a class for clones that have expanded.

j_call clone_size d_call v_call cdr3_nt cdr3_aa
TRBJ1-1 NA TRBD1 TRBV11-2 TGTGCCAGCAGCTTGACAGGGGGGAATGAAGCTTTCTTT CASSLTGGNEAFF
TRBJ1-1 NA TRBD1 TRBV10-3 TGTGCCATCAGTGACAGGACAGGAAACACTGAAGCTTTCTTT CAISDRTGNTEAFF
TRBJ2-5 NA TRBD2 TRBV13 TGTGCCAGCAGCTCGACTAGCGGGGGGCAAGAGACCCAGTACTTC CASSSTSGGQETQYF
TRBJ2-3 NA NA TRBV5-4 TGTGCCAGCAGCCCGGAGGCTAGCGAAGATACGCAGTATTTT CASSPEASEDTQYF
TRBJ1-3 NA NA TRBV7-6 TGTGCCAGCAGCCCCCGAATGGGGGCAAACTCTGGAAACACCATATATTTT CASSPRMGANSGNTIYF
TRBJ2-1 NA NA TRBV19 TGTGCCAGTAAAATAGGTCAGACTTACAATGAGCAGTTCTTC CASKIGQTYNEQFF
TRBJ2-7 NA TRBD2 TRBV7-7 TGTGCTCGAACTCGCGGGAGGGGGGGGACAGCTAGCTACGAGCAGTACTTC CARTRGRGGTASYEQYF
TRBJ1-1 NA TRBD1 TRBV28 TGTGCCAGCAGTTCCGTCGACAGGGGCTTCACTGAAGCTTTCTTT CASSSVDRGFTEAFF
TRBJ1-2 once TRBD1 TRBV4-2 TGTGCCAGCAGCTCCTCACAGGGGGCGGATGGCTACACCTTC CASSSSQGADGYTF
TRBJ2-3 NA NA TRBV27 TGTGCCAGCAGTTTTCAGACGGGCACAGATACGCAGTATTTT CASSFQTGTDTQYF
TRBJ2-7 NA TRBD2 TRBV4-1 TGCGCCAGCAGCCCAGGTACTAGCGGGGGACCCCATGAGCAGTACTTC CASSPGTSGGPHEQYF
TRBJ1-2 NA TRBD1 TRBV6-5 TGTGCCAGCAGGGGACAGGGGTATGGCTACACCTTC CASRGQGYGYTF
TRBJ1-5 NA NA TRBV11-3 TGTGCCAGCATTGAGTTCGAACCCGCCGATCGGCCCCAGCATTTT CASIEFEPADRPQHF
TRBJ1-2 NA NA TRBV9 TGTGCCAGCAGCGTAGCCGGACACCCTGACCCTAACTATGGCTACACCTTC CASSVAGHPDPNYGYTF
TRBJ1-1 NA NA TRBV30 TGTGCCTGGAGTGTAGGAGGGGCAGCTTTCTTT CAWSVGGAAFF
TRBJ2-1 NA TRBD2 TRBV18 TGTGCCAGCTCACCACGACGAGCAGCTAGCGGGGGGGGATACAATGAGCAGTTCTTC CASSPRRAASGGGYNEQFF
TRBJ1-1 NA NA TRBV24-1 TGTGCCACCAGGCAGACGGTGAACACTGAAGCTTTCTTT CATRQTVNTEAFF
TRBJ1-1 NA NA TRBV4-2 TGTGCCAGCAGCCGCGGGGAAAACACTGAAGCTTTCTTT CASSRGENTEAFF
TRBJ2-3 NA TRBD1 TRBV12-5 TGTGCTAGTGGTCAAACGGGACAGGTCACAGATACGCAGTATTTT CASGQTGQVTDTQYF
TRBJ2-5 NA TRBD1 TRBV23-1 TGCGCCAAAGACAGGGGGCCCCAAGAGACCCAGTACTTC CAKDRGPQETQYF
TRBJ1-1 NA NA TRBV18 TGTGCCAGCTCACCTTCCGGGGGGACCACTGAAGCTTTCTTT CASSPSGGTTEAFF
TRBJ2-3 NA NA TRBV21-1 TGTGCCAGCAGCTACCCTGGCAGGCGGTGCGCAGATACGCAGTATTTT CASSYPGRRCADTQYF
TRBJ1-6 NA NA TRBV30 TGTGCCTGGAGTGTACTAGGGGGGAGATATAATTCACCCCTCCACTTT CAWSVLGGRYNSPLHF
TRBJ1-5 NA NA TRBV19 TGTGCCAGTACTGTCTATAGCAATCAGCCCCAGCATTTT CASTVYSNQPQHF
TRBJ2-2 NA NA TRBV5-1 TGCGCCAGCGGAGGCGGGGTCGGGGAGCTGTTTTTT CASGGGVGELFF
TRBJ1-3 NA NA TRBV7-2 TGTGCCAGCAGCCTCAATTCCGAAGGGGTCGGCAACACCATATATTTT CASSLNSEGVGNTIYF
TRBJ1-2 NA NA TRBV15 TGTGCCACCAGCAGAGAGGTGAGGTACGGCTACACCTTC CATSREVRYGYTF
TRBJ2-1 NA TRBD2 TRBV11-2 TGTGCCAGCAGCTTCCCGACCCAGACTAGCGGGGGTATCTTC CASSFPTQTSGGIF
TRBJ2-2 NA TRBD2 TRBV6-5 TGTGCCAGCAGCCGGGGGGGGATAACCGGGGAGCTGTTTTTT CASSRGGITGELFF
TRBJ1-2 NA NA TRBV18 TGTGCCAGCTCACAGCCAAGCTATGGCTACACCTTC CASSQPSYGYTF
TRBJ1-1 NA NA TRBV27 TGTGCCAGCTCCCGGGAGGGGTATAACACTGAAGCTTTCTTT CASSREGYNTEAFF
TRBJ2-1 NA NA TRBV12-3/TRBV12-4 TGTGCCAGCAGTTCCGGGACGGGGGATGAGCAGTTCTTC CASSSGTGDEQFF
TRBJ2-3 NA NA TRBV18 TGTGCCAGCTCACCCCCATCCGTGATGAGGGATACGCAGTATTTT CASSPPSVMRDTQYF
TRBJ2-2 NA TRBD2 TRBV4-3 TGCGCCAGCAGCCAAGATAGCGGGGGGGGAACCGGGGAGCTGTTTTTT CASSQDSGGGTGELFF
TRBJ2-2 NA NA TRBV4-2 TGTGCCAGCAGCCAAACAGGGTCCGGGGAGCTGTTTTTT CASSQTGSGELFF
TRBJ1-2 once NA TRBV28 TGTGCCAGCAGACAATCCTTCCTTGCCTATGGCTACACCTTC CASRQSFLAYGYTF
TRBJ2-7 NA NA TRBV29-1 TGCAGCGTAGGGGAGTGGGGGAACGAGCAGTACTTC CSVGEWGNEQYF
TRBJ1-1 NA NA TRBV27 TGTGCCAGCACCAATGTTGGGTTAAACACTGAAGCTTTCTTT CASTNVGLNTEAFF
TRBJ1-5 NA NA TRBV12-5 TGTGCTAGTGGTTTGGGGACCTTGGATCATCATTTT CASGLGTLDHHF
TRBJ2-3 NA TRBD2 TRBV20-1 TGCAGTGCTAGTACTAGCGGGGGCCCAGATACGCAGTATTTT CSASTSGGPDTQYF
TRBJ1-4 NA NA TRBV18 TGTGCCAGCTCCCCCTTGGCGGGGGGGGCAAGTGAAAAACTGTTTTTT CASSPLAGGASEKLFF
TRBJ2-3 once NA TRBV7-2 TGTGCCAGCAGCTTAGGAGGGCACACAGATACGCAGTATTTT CASSLGGHTDTQYF
TRBJ1-6 NA NA TRBV27 TGTGCCAGCAGTTTATTGGGCAGCCTCAGCTTTTCACCCCTCCACTTT CASSLLGSLSFSPLHF
TRBJ1-4 few NA TRBV7-9 TGTGCCAGCAGCTTAACCCTCGCAACTAATGAAAAACTGTTTTTT CASSLTLATNEKLFF
TRBJ1-5 NA NA TRBV7-2 TGTGCCAGCAGCCTACGCGGGTTGGACAATCAGCCCCAGCATTTT CASSLRGLDNQPQHF
TRBJ2-1 once TRBD2 TRBV4-1 TGCGCCAGCAGCCAAGGAGCGGGGGGGCTCAATGAGCAGTTCTTC CASSQGAGGLNEQFF
TRBJ1-2 NA NA TRBV14 TGTGCCAGCAGCCAAGTGCCCAACTATGGCTACACCTTC CASSQVPNYGYTF
TRBJ1-2 NA TRBD1 TRBV7-9 TGTGCCAGCAGCCCGGGGACAGGGATGGGCTACACCTTC CASSPGTGMGYTF